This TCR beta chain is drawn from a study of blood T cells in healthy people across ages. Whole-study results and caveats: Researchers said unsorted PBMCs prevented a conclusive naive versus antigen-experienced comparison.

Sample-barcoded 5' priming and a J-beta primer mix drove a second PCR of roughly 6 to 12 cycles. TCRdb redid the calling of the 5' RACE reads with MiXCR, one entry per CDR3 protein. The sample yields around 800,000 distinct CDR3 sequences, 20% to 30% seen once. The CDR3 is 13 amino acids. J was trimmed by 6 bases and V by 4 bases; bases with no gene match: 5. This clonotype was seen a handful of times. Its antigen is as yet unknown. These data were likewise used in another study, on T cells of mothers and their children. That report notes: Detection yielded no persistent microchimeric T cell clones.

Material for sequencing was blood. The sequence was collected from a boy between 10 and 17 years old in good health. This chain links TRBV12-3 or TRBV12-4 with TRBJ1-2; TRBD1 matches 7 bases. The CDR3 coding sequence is TGTGCCAGCAGTTCAGGGGGAGCGCATGGCTACACCTTC. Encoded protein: CASSSGGAHGYTF.